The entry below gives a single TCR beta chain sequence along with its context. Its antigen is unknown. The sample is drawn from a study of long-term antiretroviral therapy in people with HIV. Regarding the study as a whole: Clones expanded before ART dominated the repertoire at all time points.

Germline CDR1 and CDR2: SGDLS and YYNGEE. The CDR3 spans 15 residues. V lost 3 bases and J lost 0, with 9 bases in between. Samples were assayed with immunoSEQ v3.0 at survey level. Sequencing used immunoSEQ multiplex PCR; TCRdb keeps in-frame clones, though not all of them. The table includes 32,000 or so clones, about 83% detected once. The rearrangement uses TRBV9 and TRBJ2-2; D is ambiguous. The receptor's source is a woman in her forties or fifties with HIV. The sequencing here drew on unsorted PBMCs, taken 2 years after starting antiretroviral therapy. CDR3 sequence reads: CASSGSLANTGELFF. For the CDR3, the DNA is TGTGCCAGCAGCGGATCACTGGCGAACACCGGGGAGCTGTTTTTT.